The 3 T cell receptor beta chains below were found in one sample sequenced in a study of T cell responses to AZD1222 COVID-19 vaccine. TCRdb keeps only in-frame clones here, not all; method: immunoSEQ multiplex PCR. The repertoire includes around 120,000 clones, under 95% of them detected once, and about 5% sits in the top ten. Source: peripheral blood, taken 28 days after the second AZD1222 dose. Every receptor here comes from an adult who received the AZD1222 COVID-19 vaccine.

This chain connects TRBV12-3 or TRBV12-4 to TRBJ2-4; D not resolved. The CDR3 is made up of 13 amino acids. The V end was cut by 5 bases, the J end by 3 bases, with 8 bases between. The CDR3 DNA sequence: TGTGCCAGCAGTCCCAATGTCAAAAACATTCAGTACTTC. It codes for CASSPNVKNIQYF.

The chain couples TRBV12-3 or TRBV12-4 to TRBJ1-2; D ambiguous. The CDR3 runs to 11 residues. V lost 2 bases to trimming and J lost 7 bases, with 5 bases between them. CDR3: CASSLRAGYTF. CDR3 bases: TGTGCCAGCAGTTTAAGGGCTGGCTACACCTTC.

V gene TRBV10-3 combines with J gene TRBJ1-2; D is possibly TRBD1 (6 bases). V lost 9 bases, J lost 4 bases, and 15 bases lay in between. Germline V lookup: CDR1 ENHRY, CDR2 SYGVKD. This CDR3 spans 13 amino acids. The CDR3 nucleotides read TGTGCCATAACCTCCGGGACACTCTATGGCTACACCTTC. It encodes CAITSGTLYGYTF.